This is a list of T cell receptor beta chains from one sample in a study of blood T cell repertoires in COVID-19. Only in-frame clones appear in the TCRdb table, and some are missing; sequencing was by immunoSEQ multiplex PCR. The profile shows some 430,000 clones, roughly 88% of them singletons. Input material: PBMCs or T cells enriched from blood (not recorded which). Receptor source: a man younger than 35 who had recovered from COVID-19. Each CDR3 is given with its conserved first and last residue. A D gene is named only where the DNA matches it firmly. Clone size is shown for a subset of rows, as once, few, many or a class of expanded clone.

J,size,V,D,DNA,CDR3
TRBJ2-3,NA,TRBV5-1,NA,TGCGCCAGCAGCTTGGAGGGGCAGAGGACAGATACGCAGTATTTT,CASSLEGQRTDTQYF
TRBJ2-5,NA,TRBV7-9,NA,TGTGCCAGCAGCTTAATAGCGGAAGAGACCCAGTACTTC,CASSLIAEETQYF
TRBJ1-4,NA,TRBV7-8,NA,TGTGCCAGCAGCCTTGACCCGCCGGGGGACGAAAAACTGTTTTTT,CASSLDPPGDEKLFF
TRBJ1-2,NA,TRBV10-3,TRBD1,TGTGCCATCAGTGTACGGCAGGGGGCCGGTGGCTACACCTTC,CAISVRQGAGGYTF
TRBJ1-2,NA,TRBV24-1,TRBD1,TGTGCCACCAGTCCGGGACAGGGACCCTATGGCTACACCTTC,CATSPGQGPYGYTF
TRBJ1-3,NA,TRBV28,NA,TGTGCCAGCAGTTTCCCCCCCGGTACTGGAAACACCATATATTTT,CASSFPPGTGNTIYF
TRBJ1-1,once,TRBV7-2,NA,TGTGCCAGCAGCTTTTGGGGGGGAAAGAACACTGAAGCTTTCTTT,CASSFWGGKNTEAFF
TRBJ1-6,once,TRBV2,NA,TGTGCCAGCACCCCTGGGGGGACTTCACCCCTCCACTTT,CASTPGGTSPLHF
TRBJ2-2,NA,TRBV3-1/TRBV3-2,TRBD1,TGTGCCAGCAGCAGCGACAGGGGGCCCGGGGAGCTGTTTTTT,CASSSDRGPGELFF
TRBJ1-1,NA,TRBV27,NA,TGTGCCAGCAGTCCCACGCGGGGCCCAGGAGCTGAAGCTTTCTTT,CASSPTRGPGAEAFF
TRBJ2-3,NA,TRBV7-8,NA,TGTGCCAGCAGCTGGGGCCTCAGTCACACAGATACGCAGTATTTT,CASSWGLSHTDTQYF
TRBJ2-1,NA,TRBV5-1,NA,TGCGCCAGCAGCTTGGAAGCACCCCTTTACAATGAGCAGTTCTTC,CASSLEAPLYNEQFF
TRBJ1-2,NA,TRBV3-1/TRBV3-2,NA,TGTGCCAGCAGCCAACACCTTAGCTATGGCTACACCTTC,CASSQHLSYGYTF
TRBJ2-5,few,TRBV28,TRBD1,TGTGCCAGCAGTTTAGGAACAGGGGGCTTGGAGACCCAGTACTTC,CASSLGTGGLETQYF
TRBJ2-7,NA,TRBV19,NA,TGTGCCAGTAGGCCCTCCAGCAGGGCTTCCTACGAGCAGTACTTC,CASRPSSRASYEQYF
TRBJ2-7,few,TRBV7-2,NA,TGTGCCAGCAGCTTAATCGGTCCGGGCGAGCAGTACTTC,CASSLIGPGEQYF
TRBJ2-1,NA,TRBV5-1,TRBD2,TGCGCCAGCAGCGCCAGCGGGGTTTCCTACAATGAGCAGTTCTTC,CASSASGVSYNEQFF
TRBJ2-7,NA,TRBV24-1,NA,TGTGCCACCAGTGATCCCCGGACAGCCCCCTACGAGCAGTACTTC,CATSDPRTAPYEQYF
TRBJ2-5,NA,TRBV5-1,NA,TGCGCCAGCAGCTTGGTGCCAGGTACAGAGACCCAGTACTTC,CASSLVPGTETQYF
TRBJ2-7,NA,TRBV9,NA,TGTGCCAGCACCTTTTACGAGCAGTACTTC,CASTFYEQYF
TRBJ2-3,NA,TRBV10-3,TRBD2,TGTGCCATCAGTGACGGACTAGCGGGAGGGTATTTT,CAISDGLAGGYF
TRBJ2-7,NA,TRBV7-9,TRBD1,TGTGCCAGCAGCCCCGACAGGGGGGACGAGCAGTACTTC,CASSPDRGDEQYF